This TCR beta chain was identified during a study of response to subunit inactivated influenza vaccine. TCRdb passed the RT-PCR reads through MiXCR, listing each CDR3 protein once. The table has about 650,000 distinct CDR3 sequences, around 15% seen once. Study-wide results and limits: Authors suggested seasonal influenza vaccinations each recruit few new T cells.

Trimming at V came to 5 bases and at J to 2 bases, leaving 5 bases not matched to a gene. CDR1 is MDHEN and CDR2 is SYDVKM in the germline V gene. This CDR3 is 14 amino acids long. There are a few counts of this clonotype. Its matching antigen is unknown. The J gene is TRBJ2-5, the V gene TRBV28; 7 positions agree with TRBD1. This receptor was taken from a man aged 50 or older who received an inactivated influenza vaccine. The sample consisted of PBMCs from blood, taken less than 15 days before vaccination. CDR3 residues: CASSDRVMQETQYF. The CDR3 coding sequence is TGTGCCAGCAGTGACAGGGTCATGCAAGAGACCCAGTACTTC.